The clone carrying this T cell receptor (beta chain) was detected a few times. What it recognizes is unknown. This record comes from a study of T-cell memory formation after mild COVID-19. Study background: The two donors had largely donor-specific TCR clusters.

This CDR3 has 17 amino acids. With 1 base clipped from V and 4 bases from J, the junction kept 6 bases outside the gene matches. Germline V gives CDR1 KGHDR, CDR2 SFDVKD. Points from the study as a whole: Later expanders leaned toward CD4+, whereas clones contracting from day 15 to 85 were balanced CD4/CD8. Day 37-peaking second-wave clones had unconfirmed SARS-CoV-2 specificity.

The TCR alpha and TCR beta cDNA libraries, bearing sample barcodes and UMIs, were generated by 5'RACE using constant-segment primers. Using its own MiXCR run on the 5' RACE reads, TCRdb lists one record per CDR3 protein. The sample comprises around 310,000 distinct CDR3 sequences, 20% to 25% of which are singletons, and around a fifth rests with the top ten. This TCR came from a man between 18 and 35 years old who had mild COVID-19 (a few samples of this study predate the infection). Cell type and time point are not known. The genes are TRBV24-1 and TRBJ2-3, with 11 bases fitting TRBD2. Sequencing input: PBMCs or a T cell subset sorted from them (not recorded which). DNA of the CDR3: TGTGCCACCAGTGATTTAACTAGCGGGGGTACCTCAGATACGCAGTATTTT. It encodes CATSDLTSGGTSDTQYF.